This is a list of T cell receptor beta chains from one sample in a study of cytomegalovirus exposure and HLA in healthy donors. The protocol was immunoSEQ multiplex PCR, while the TCRdb copy is restricted to in-frame clones and leaves out a portion. Found here are about 220,000 clones, 75% to 95% of them singletons; the top ten hold 1% to 1.2%. Sequenced material: PBMCs. All receptors derive from a woman under 30 in good health and CMV-seronegative. The CDR3 runs from the conserved cysteine through the conserved F or W. The order of the fields is J gene, V gene, D gene, clone size, CDR3 protein, CDR3 DNA. A D gene is named only where the DNA matches it firmly. Only part of the rows carry a size: once, few, many, or a class if the clone is expanded.

>TRBJ1-3|TRBV27|.|.
CASSSAGLGSGNTIYF
TGTGCCAGCAGTAGCGCAGGGCTAGGGTCCGGAAACACCATATATTTT
>TRBJ1-2|TRBV7-8|.|.
CASSRGGGGRVYGYTF
TGTGCCAGCAGCCGAGGGGGAGGGGGTCGGGTGTATGGCTACACCTTC
>TRBJ2-7|TRBV4-1|TRBD2|.
CASSQDLVTAGHYEQYF
TGCGCCAGCAGCCAAGATCTAGTGACAGCGGGGCACTACGAGCAGTACTTC
>TRBJ2-7|TRBV4-1|TRBD2|.
CASSQGLAGPYEQYF
TGCGCCAGCAGCCAAGGACTAGCGGGCCCCTACGAGCAGTACTTC
>TRBJ2-2|TRBV5-1|TRBD2|.
CASSPVGLAGVGELFF
TGCGCCAGCAGCCCTGTGGGGCTAGCGGGAGTCGGGGAGCTGTTTTTT
>TRBJ2-2|TRBV6-1|.|.
CASSAPEKTGELFF
TGTGCCAGCAGTGCCCCAGAAAAAACCGGGGAGCTGTTTTTT
>TRBJ1-1|TRBV30|.|.
CAWSVRRFEAFF
TGTGCCTGGAGTGTACGCAGGTTTGAAGCTTTCTTT
>TRBJ2-7|TRBV4-2|.|once
CASSQTPGMNYEQYF
TGTGCCAGCAGCCAGACTCCGGGAATGAACTACGAGCAGTACTTC
>TRBJ2-1|TRBV7-7|TRBD2|.
CASSLGGLAGGVDEQFF
TGTGCTAGCAGCTTAGGCGGACTAGCGGGAGGGGTCGATGAGCAGTTCTTC
>TRBJ1-2|TRBV4-1|TRBD1|few
CASSQDRGQIYGYTF
TGCGCCAGCAGCCAAGATCGGGGACAGATTTATGGCTACACCTTC
>TRBJ1-3|TRBV20-1|.|.
CSARDRNTIYF
TGCAGTGCTAGAGATCGGAACACCATATATTTT
>TRBJ2-2|TRBV7-9|.|.
CASSPPTISGELFF
TGTGCCAGCAGCCCGCCGACTATTTCCGGGGAGCTGTTTTTT
>TRBJ1-6|TRBV9|TRBD1|once
CASSVRDRGSPLHF
TGTGCCAGCAGCGTTAGGGACAGAGGGTCACCCCTCCACTTT
>TRBJ2-2|TRBV27|TRBD1|many
CASTRTGLVCTGELFF
TGTGCCAGCACCAGGACAGGGTTGGTCTGCACCGGGGAGCTGTTTTTT
>TRBJ2-1|TRBV5-6|.|.
CASSRLGGEENEQFF
TGTGCCAGCAGCCGCTTAGGGGGAGAGGAGAATGAGCAGTTCTTC
>TRBJ2-1|TRBV29-1|.|.
CSVEPTGNEQFF
TGCAGCGTTGAACCGACTGGGAATGAGCAGTTCTTC
>TRBJ2-7|TRBV5-4|TRBD2|.
CASSLRGAGGYEQYF
TGTGCCAGCAGCTTACGGGGAGCGGGAGGGTACGAGCAGTACTTC
>TRBJ2-1|TRBV6-6|.|few
CASSYNVERPFF
TGTGCCAGCAGTTACAACGTGGAGCGCCCATTCTTC